This entry is about one TCR beta chain. Its antigen is not identified. The data were taken from a study of a mutant IDH1 vaccine in newly diagnosed glioma. Turning to the study itself: Treatment recipients were about 62% male and about 40% female, and their mean age was 40.4 years.

General observations from the study: Pseudoprogression appeared unlinked to shifts in leading peripheral T cell clonotypes.

The CDR3 consists of 12 residues. Germline V gives CDR1 SQVTM, CDR2 ANQGSEA. The V gene end was trimmed by 6 bases and the J gene end by 7 bases; junction bases not matched to a gene: 8. The protocol was immunoSEQ multiplex PCR, while the TCRdb copy is restricted to in-frame clones and leaves out a portion. The data contain roughly 130,000 clones, just under 80% of them seen just once; the ten biggest clones take up around 5.5%. Time point noted: week 11, during vaccination. Each dose delivered 300 ug of mutant IDH1 20-mer peptide subcutaneously with imiquimod. The specimen comprised PBMCs, sampled from a glioma patient whose treatment included an IDH1 peptide vaccine. This clonotype originated in a man in his forties with glioma. V and J are TRBV29-1 and TRBJ1-2; the match to TRBD1 covers 7 bases. DNA of the CDR3: TGCAGCGTATCGACAGGGCCCGGTGGCTACACCTTC. This gives the protein CSVSTGPGGYTF. The full variable domain, in which reference TRBV29-1 and TRBJ1-2 provide the parts outside the CDR3, is SAVISQKPSRDICQRGTSLTIQCQVDSQVTMMFWYRQQPGQSLTLIATANQGSEATYESGFVIDKFPISRPNLTFSTLTVSNMSPEDSSIYLCSVSTGPGGYTFGSGTRLTVV.